This T cell receptor (beta chain) was sequenced for a study of shared clonotypes between healthy human individuals. Whole-study context: Participating donors consisted of a couple of women and a few men aged 18 to 49.

The CDR3 sequence is 16 residues long. V trimming: 0 bases; J trimming: 3 bases; junction bases outside the gene matches: 6. CDR1 is SGHVS, CDR2 FNYEAQ, per germline. For each subset, genomic DNA was distributed in equal portions over several immunoSEQ plates. Original methodology: Sequence data from immunoSEQ were junction-only and lacked quality scores; consequently, filtering differed. TCRdb's copy holds only in-frame clones and misses some; the assay was immunoSEQ multiplex PCR. V, J and clone size are those of that table, while D and trimming were read from the DNA. In the table there are about 490,000 clones, about 85% of which are singletons.

The chain combines TRBV7-6 with TRBJ2-7; 9 bases line up with TRBD1. This TCR came from a woman aged 40 to 50 in good health. Some clones in this sample may be carry-over from other donors' samples. The specimen sequenced was PBMCs. The chain's CDR3 is CASSLAGDRVFYEQYF. The CDR3 region has the DNA TGTGCCAGCAGCTTAGCGGGGGACAGGGTATTCTACGAGCAGTACTTC.